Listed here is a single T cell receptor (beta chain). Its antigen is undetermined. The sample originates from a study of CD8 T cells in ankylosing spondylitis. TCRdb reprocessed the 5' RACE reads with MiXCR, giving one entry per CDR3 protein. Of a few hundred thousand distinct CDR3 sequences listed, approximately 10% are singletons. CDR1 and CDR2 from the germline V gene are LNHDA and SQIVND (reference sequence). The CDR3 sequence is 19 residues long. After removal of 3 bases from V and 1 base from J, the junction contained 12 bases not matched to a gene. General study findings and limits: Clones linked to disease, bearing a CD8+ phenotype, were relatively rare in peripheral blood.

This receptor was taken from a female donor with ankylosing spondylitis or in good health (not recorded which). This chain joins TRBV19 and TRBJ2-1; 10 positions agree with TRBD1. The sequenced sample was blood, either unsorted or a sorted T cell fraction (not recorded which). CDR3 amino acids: CASSIQGQGVMGSYNEQFF. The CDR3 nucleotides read TGTGCCAGTAGTATCCAAGGACAGGGGGTTATGGGGTCCTACAATGAGCAGTTCTTC.